This TCR beta chain originates from a study of radiation and T cells in renal cell carcinoma. Germline V gene lookup returns CDR1 SGHNT and CDR2 YYREEE (reference sequence). This CDR3 comprises 18 residues. V was clipped by 3 bases and J by 0 bases, with 19 bases between them. Time point defined: blood 4 weeks post-SBRT, at nephrectomy. Treatment here: 15 Gy SBRT to primary tumor, nephrectomy 4 weeks later. Nephrectomy followed 15 Gy stereotactic body radiation by 4 weeks. Blood was sampled at baseline, 2 weeks and 4 weeks after SBRT. The protocol was immunoSEQ multiplex PCR, while the TCRdb copy is restricted to in-frame clones and leaves out a portion. The table records around 180,000 clones, approximately 90% of them present only once.

This TCR derives from a woman aged 50 to 65 with renal cell carcinoma. The sample consisted of blood, taken from a patient whose treatment included radiotherapy and nephrectomy. This chain connects TRBV5-4 to TRBJ2-4, with D perhaps matching TRBD1 or TRBD2 (6 bases each). DNA for the CDR3: TGTGCCAGCAGCTCACAGGTCGGGGGCCCCCTAGCCAAAAACATTCAGTACTTC. It codes for CASSSQVGGPLAKNIQYF.